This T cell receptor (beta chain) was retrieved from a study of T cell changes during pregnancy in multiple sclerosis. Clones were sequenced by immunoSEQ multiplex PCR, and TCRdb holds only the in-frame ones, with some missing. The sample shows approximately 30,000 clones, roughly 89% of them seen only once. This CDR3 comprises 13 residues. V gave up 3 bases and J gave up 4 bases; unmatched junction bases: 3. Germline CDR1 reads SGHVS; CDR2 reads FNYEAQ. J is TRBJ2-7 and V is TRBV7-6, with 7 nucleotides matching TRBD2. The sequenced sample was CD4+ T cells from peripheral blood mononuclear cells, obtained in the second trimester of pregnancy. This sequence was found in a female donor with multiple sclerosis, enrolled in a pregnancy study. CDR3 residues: CASSFPGGYEQYF. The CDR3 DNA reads TGTGCCAGCAGCTTCCCCGGGGGGTACGAGCAGTACTTC.